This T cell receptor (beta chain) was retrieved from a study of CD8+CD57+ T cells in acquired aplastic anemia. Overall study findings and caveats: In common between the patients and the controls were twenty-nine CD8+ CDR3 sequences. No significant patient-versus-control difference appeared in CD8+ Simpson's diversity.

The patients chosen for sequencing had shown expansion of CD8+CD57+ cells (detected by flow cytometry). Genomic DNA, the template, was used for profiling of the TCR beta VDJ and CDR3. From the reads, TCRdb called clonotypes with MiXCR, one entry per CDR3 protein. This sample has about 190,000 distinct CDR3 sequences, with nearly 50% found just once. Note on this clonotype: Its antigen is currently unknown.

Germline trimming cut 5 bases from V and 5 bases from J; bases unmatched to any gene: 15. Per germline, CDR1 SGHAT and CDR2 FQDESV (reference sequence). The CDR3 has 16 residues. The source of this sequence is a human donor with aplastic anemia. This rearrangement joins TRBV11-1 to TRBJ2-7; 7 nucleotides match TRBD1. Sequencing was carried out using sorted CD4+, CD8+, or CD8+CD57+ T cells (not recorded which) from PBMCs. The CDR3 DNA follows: TGTGCCAGCAGCCCCGGGACAGAAGGGCTGTGGAACGAGCAGTACTTC. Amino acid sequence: CASSPGTEGLWNEQYF.